The sequence of this TCR beta chain was determined in a study of neurological immune-mediated disorders. This clonotype was counted at least ten times. cDNA synthesis was performed by 5'RACE with 10-nucleotide random UMIs. TCRdb fed the 5' RACE reads into MiXCR, producing one record per CDR3 protein. The sample has some 35,000 distinct CDR3 sequences, around a tenth seen once. The CDR3 loop spans 15 amino acids. CDR1 is DFQATT and CDR2 is SNEGSKA in the germline V gene (reference sequence). V was trimmed by 6 bases and J by 2 bases, leaving 20 bases between them. The sorted libraries involved the use of 750,000 to 1,000,000 CD4+ or CD8+ T cells.

V gene TRBV20-1 combines with J gene TRBJ2-7, with D possibly being TRBD2 (5 bases). The sequence was collected from a woman aged 25 to 39 with HTLV-1-associated myelopathy (HAM/TSP). The specimen sequenced was CD4+ T cells from blood. The CDR3 DNA follows: TGCAGTGCCCAGGTGACGGTCGGGAAACCCTACGAGCAGTACTTC. Its translation is CSAQVTVGKPYEQYF.